This is a list of T cell receptor beta chains from one sample in a study of blood T cells in healthy people across ages. In TCRdb, the 5' RACE reads were re-called with MiXCR into one record per CDR3 protein. Here the sample spans fewer than 700,000 distinct CDR3 sequences, around 43% being singletons. Sequencing was done on a sample of blood. Every receptor here comes from an older man in good health. The CDR3 runs from the conserved cysteine through the conserved F or W. The D gene is left open where the match is weak. Clone size is shown for a subset of rows, as once, few, many or a class of expanded clone.

>TRBJ2-3|TRBD2|15|TRBV29-1|-
TGCAGCGTGGTGGTGAGCGGGGTTAGCACAGATACGCAGTATTTT
CSVVVSGVSTDTQYF
>TRBJ2-1|-|14|TRBV6-2/TRBV6-3|once
TGTGCCACCGGGACTTCGCGTTCCTACAATGAGCAGTTCTTC
CATGTSRSYNEQFF
>TRBJ2-5|TRBD1|16|TRBV27|-
TGTGCCAGCAGTTCGGGGATGGCCGACAGGGGAGAGACCCAGTACTTC
CASSSGMADRGETQYF
>TRBJ2-2|TRBD2|17|TRBV10-2|-
TGCGCCAGCCGTGCGGGTAGCGGGAGGGCTCACACCGGGGAGCTGTTTTTT
CASRAGSGRAHTGELFF
>TRBJ2-5|TRBD2|15|TRBV12-3/TRBV12-4|-
TGTGCCAGCAACAAGCGGGGTTTGATAGGGGAGACCCAGTACTTC
CASNKRGLIGETQYF
>TRBJ2-7|-|13|TRBV27|many
TGTGCCAGCAGGTGGGGGGCGTCCTACGAGCAGTACTTC
CASRWGASYEQYF
>TRBJ1-2|-|15|TRBV4-1|-
TGCGCCAGCAGCCAAGGCGGGGGGCGCTTGAATGGCTACACCTTC
CASSQGGGRLNGYTF
>TRBJ1-5|-|12|TRBV10-3|few
TGTGCCATCAGTGAGACTAATCAGCCCCAGCATTTT
CAISETNQPQHF
>TRBJ2-1|TRBD2|14|TRBV27|-
TGTGCCAGCAGTCCACGGGTAGCGGGAGAGGTTTCGTTCTTC
CASSPRVAGEVSFF
>TRBJ2-1|TRBD2|17|TRBV4-1|-
TGCGCCCGCAGCCAACGACTAGCGGGGGGCCTCTACAATGAGCAGTTCTTC
CARSQRLAGGLYNEQFF
>TRBJ1-1|TRBD1|16|TRBV11-3|-
TGTGCCAGCAGCCCCAGACAGGGTCGGGAACTTACTGAAGCTTTCTTT
CASSPRQGRELTEAFF
>TRBJ2-7|-|17|TRBV14|-
TGTGCCAGCAGCCGGAACGCGGGACAGAGAGTAACCTACGAGCAGTACTTC
CASSRNAGQRVTYEQYF
>TRBJ2-2|-|13|TRBV21-1|-
TGTGCCAGCATCCCCACGGCCACCGGGGAGCTGTTTTTT
CASIPTATGELFF
>TRBJ2-1|-|16|TRBV7-2|-
TGTGCCAGCAGCACCCACAGGCGTAGCTCCTACAATGAGCAGTTCTTC
CASSTHRRSSYNEQFF
>TRBJ2-6|TRBD1|18|TRBV20-1|few
TGCAGTGCTAGAGGGGAAGGGACAGGGGTGACTGGGGCCAACGTCCTGACTTTC
CSARGEGTGVTGANVLTF
>TRBJ2-3|-|14|TRBV4-3|-
TGCGCCAGCAGCCGGGACTTGGCGGGGGATACGCAGTATTTT
CASSRDLAGDTQYF
>TRBJ1-2|-|11|TRBV12-3/TRBV12-4|few
TGTGCCAGCACCCCTCTCTATGGCTACACCTTC
CASTPLYGYTF
>TRBJ2-5|-|15|TRBV5-4|-
TGTGCCAGCAGCTCCAGACTAAGCGGGCAAGAGACCCAGTACTTC
CASSSRLSGQETQYF
>TRBJ1-2|TRBD1|15|TRBV29-1|-
TGCAGCGTTCTCGCCGACAGGGCACTTAACTATGGCTACACCTTC
CSVLADRALNYGYTF
>TRBJ2-1|TRBD1|14|TRBV24-1|-
TGTGCCACCAGTGACCCCGGGACAGGGAACGAGCAGTTCTTC
CATSDPGTGNEQFF
>TRBJ1-2|TRBD1|14|TRBV20-1|-
TGCAGTGCTAGCGTTCAGGGGGCAGAAGGCGGCTACACCTTC
CSASVQGAEGGYTF
>TRBJ2-1|TRBD2|15|TRBV12-3/TRBV12-4|-
TGTGCCAGCAGCCTCTCAGCGGGAGGAAGCAATGAGCAGTTCTTC
CASSLSAGGSNEQFF
>TRBJ2-1|TRBD1|15|TRBV6-2/TRBV6-3|-
TGTGCCAGCAGTCCACCGGGACAGGGCGCCTATGAGCAGTTCTTC
CASSPPGQGAYEQFF
>TRBJ2-3|TRBD2|15|TRBV10-2|few
TGCGCCAGCAGTACTAGCGGGAGGGCCAAGGATACGCAGTATTTT
CASSTSGRAKDTQYF
>TRBJ1-5|-|14|TRBV6-2/TRBV6-3|-
TGTGCCAGCAGCCCCAGTCGGGGCCTATCGCCCCAGCATTTT
CASSPSRGLSPQHF
>TRBJ1-4|TRBD1|15|TRBV27|few
TGTGCCAGCAGTCCAGGGACAGGGGCTAATGAAAAACTGTTTTTT
CASSPGTGANEKLFF
>TRBJ2-5|TRBD2|16|TRBV11-2|-
TGTGCCAGCAGCCCTCGACTAGCGGGGTTTCAAGAGACCCAGTACTTC
CASSPRLAGFQETQYF
>TRBJ2-1|TRBD2|15|TRBV10-3|once
TGTGCCATCAGTGAGAAGGCTAGCGGGGTGAATGAGCAGTTCTTC
CAISEKASGVNEQFF
>TRBJ2-7|TRBD1|14|TRBV7-8|-
TGTGCCAGCAGCACGGACAGGGGCATGTACGAGCAGTACTTC
CASSTDRGMYEQYF
>TRBJ2-5|TRBD2|18|TRBV20-1|-
TGCAGTGCCCCAGACCGTACGTCTAGCGGGGGGGAGGTGGAGACCCAGTACTTC
CSAPDRTSSGGEVETQYF
>TRBJ2-7|-|15|TRBV6-2/TRBV6-3|few
TGTGCCAGCAGTTCAACAGGGAGCTCCTACAATGAGCAGTACTTC
CASSSTGSSYNEQYF
>TRBJ2-6|-|18|TRBV7-2|few
TGTGCCAGCAGCTTACCGCGAGGAGGGAGCTCTGGGGCCAACGTCCTGACTTTC
CASSLPRGGSSGANVLTF
>TRBJ2-3|-|15|TRBV7-8|few
TGTGCCAGCAGCCTTACCCGACAGGGCACAGATACGCAGTATTTT
CASSLTRQGTDTQYF
>TRBJ2-7|-|15|TRBV7-2|-
TGTGCCAGCAGCCGCGGACTCCCCCCCCGATACGAGCAGTACTTC
CASSRGLPPRYEQYF
>TRBJ2-3|-|14|TRBV5-8|-
TGTGCCAGCACCCTGGGGGGGCGGACAGATACGCAGTATTTT
CASTLGGRTDTQYF
>TRBJ2-7|-|16|TRBV5-8|-
TGTGCCAGCAATCCAGTACAGGGTAAACTCTCCTACGAGCAGTACTTC
CASNPVQGKLSYEQYF
>TRBJ2-7|TRBD2|15|TRBV7-9|-
TGTGCCAGCAGCCGCGCAGCGGGAGGGGTCTACGAGCAGTACTTC
CASSRAAGGVYEQYF
>TRBJ2-1|TRBD2|15|TRBV4-1|many
TGCGCCAGCAGCCAAGCGGGGGGGACCTACAATGAGCAGTTCTTC
CASSQAGGTYNEQFF
>TRBJ2-1|TRBD2|18|TRBV6-2/TRBV6-3|-
TGTGCCAGCAGTTACACTAGCGGGGGGGCCATACCCTCCAATGAGCAGTTCTTC
CASSYTSGGAIPSNEQFF
>TRBJ2-1|-|15|TRBV6-5|few
TGTGCCAGCAGTTACAGGGGGGCCCATAACAATGAGCAGTTCTTC
CASSYRGAHNNEQFF
>TRBJ2-3|-|15|TRBV4-3|few
TGCGCCAGCAGCCCGCTAAAATCTAGCACAGATACGCAGTATTTT
CASSPLKSSTDTQYF
>TRBJ1-1|-|13|TRBV7-2|-
TGTGCCAGCAGCTTAACACAGGGCACTGAAGCTTTCTTT
CASSLTQGTEAFF
>TRBJ2-3|TRBD2|13|TRBV6-5|-
TGTGCCAGCAGGCGGACTAGCGGGGATACGCAGTATTTT
CASRRTSGDTQYF
>TRBJ2-7|-|14|TRBV7-2|few
TGTGCCAGCAGCCCGGCTGCGGTCGCCTACGAGCAGTACTTC
CASSPAAVAYEQYF
>TRBJ2-3|-|14|TRBV27|-
TGTGCCAGCAGTTTATCGATTCGAGGCCCCACGCAGTATTTT
CASSLSIRGPTQYF
>TRBJ2-1|-|12|TRBV6-2/TRBV6-3|-
TGTGCCAGCAGTTACCTAGCCTTTGAGCAGTTCTTC
CASSYLAFEQFF
>TRBJ2-3|-|13|TRBV9|few
TGTGCCAGCAGCGAGACCGCCACAGATACGCAGTATTTT
CASSETATDTQYF
>TRBJ2-5|-|16|TRBV6-6|-
TGTGCCAGCAGTTCCGAACGACTCCAGAACAAAGAGACCCAGTACTTC
CASSSERLQNKETQYF
>TRBJ2-3|-|15|TRBV29-1|many
TGCAGCGGGCGGGTCGGGGGAAGGGGCACAGATACGCAGTATTTT
CSGRVGGRGTDTQYF
>TRBJ2-2|-|16|TRBV9|few
TGTGCCAGCAGTGGCTATCCGGGACTCTTAGGCGGGGAGCTGTTTTTT
CASSGYPGLLGGELFF